Following are 7 T cell receptor beta chains from one sample sequenced in a study of blood T cell repertoires in COVID-19 (dated by TCRdb to 2019 to 2021). To prepare the library, the immunoSEQ multiplex PCR assay was applied. In its TCRdb copy, this immuneACCESS table keeps in-frame sequences only and misses some clones. Where compared with another copy, unresolved V genes explain less than half of these, and the others have no known cause. The sample data list 120,000 to 150,000 clones, and approximately 82% of these were observed just once. The ten largest clones add up to 6.5% to 9% of the sample. The sample comprised peripheral blood. Receptors originate from a woman aged 50 to 60 in a cohort sampled during active or convalescent COVID-19.

The chain recombines TRBV9 with TRBJ2-1, with 7 bases lining up with TRBD2. This CDR3 contains 16 residues. The ends lost 3 bases at V and 5 bases at J; junction bases unmatched: 11. CDR1 SGDLS and CDR2 YYNGEE come from the germline V gene. CDR3 in amino acids: CASSAAGGSLHNEQFF. The CDR3 DNA is TGTGCCAGCAGCGCCGCCGGGGGGTCGCTCCACAATGAGCAGTTCTTC. The full variable domain, with the rest looked up from reference TRBV9 and TRBJ2-1, is DSGVTQTPKHLITATGQRVTLRCSPRSGDLSVYWYQQSLDQGLQFLIQYYNGEERAKGNILERFSAQQFPDLHSELNLSSLELGDSALYFCASSAAGGSLHNEQFFGPGTRLTVL.

The chain joins TRBV7-8 to TRBJ1-6; D is undetermined. The V gene's germline CDR1 is SGHVS and CDR2 FQNEAQ. Trimming stripped 0 bases from V and 7 bases from J, with 13 bases between. The CDR3 sequence is 16 residues long. CDR3 bases: TGTGCCAGCAGCTTAGCGGAGCTTGGTCCCAATTCACCCCTCCACTTT. Translated, it gives CASSLAELGPNSPLHF. The whole variable domain, filled in from reference TRBV7-8 and TRBJ1-6, reads GAGVSQSPRYKVAKRGQDVALRCDPISGHVSLFWYQQALGQGPEFLTYFQNEAQLDKSGLPSDRFFAERPEGSVSTLKIQRTQQEDSAVYLCASSLAELGPNSPLHFGNGTRLTVT.

V is TRBV29-1 and J is TRBJ2-7; D is perhaps TRBD2 (5 bases). The CDR3 is made up of 13 amino acids. Germline loops: CDR1 SQVTM, CDR2 ANQGSEA. V lost 1 base and J lost 7, with 14 bases in between. DNA for the CDR3: TGCAGCGTTGAAGTGGGCGTGAGACTAGAGCAGTACTTC. It codes for CSVEVGVRLEQYF.

The J gene is TRBJ2-1, the V gene TRBV7-6; possibly TRBD1 for D (5 bases). Germline V gene data show CDR1 as SGHVS and CDR2 as FNYEAQ. The V gene lost 0 bases and the J gene lost 5 bases, with 17 bases spanning the gap. This CDR3 has 17 amino acids. CDR3 coding DNA: TGTGCCAGCAGCTTAGCTGGATGGGGCTCTGGGAACAATGAGCAGTTCTTC. Its protein is CASSLAGWGSGNNEQFF.

The genes are TRBV30 and TRBJ2-4; D possibly corresponds to TRBD2 (5 bases). Germline loops: CDR1 GTSNPN, CDR2 SVGIG (reference sequence). Trimming stripped 2 bases from V and 3 bases from J, with 8 bases between. This CDR3 is 13 amino acids long. The CDR3 here is CAWSTGIKNIQYF. As DNA, the CDR3 is TGTGCCTGGAGTACGGGAATCAAAAACATTCAGTACTTC.

About this clone itself: At one of its ends the junction is not consistent with the germline gene, which may arise from a read error. The CDR3, as DNA: TGTGCTAGCAGCTTAGGCACTAGCGGGGGGGCGCATGAGCAGTTCTTC. Translation: CASSLGTSGGAHEQFF. The chain employs TRBV7-7 and TRBJ2-1, with 13 bases fitting TRBD2. The V gene's germline CDR1 is SSHAT and CDR2 FNYEAQ (reference sequence). CDR3 length: 16 residues.

The chain has TRBV4-3 and TRBJ1-2, with TRBD1 as a possible D gene (6 bases). Trimming shortened V by 0 bases and J by 4 bases, and 12 bases separated the two germline ends. This CDR3 is built from 15 residues. Germline lookup yields CDR1 LGHNA and CDR2 YSLEER. The CDR3 region has the DNA TGCGCCAGCAGCCAAGATTCAGCGGACAGCTATGGCTACACCTTC. It specifies CASSQDSADSYGYTF.